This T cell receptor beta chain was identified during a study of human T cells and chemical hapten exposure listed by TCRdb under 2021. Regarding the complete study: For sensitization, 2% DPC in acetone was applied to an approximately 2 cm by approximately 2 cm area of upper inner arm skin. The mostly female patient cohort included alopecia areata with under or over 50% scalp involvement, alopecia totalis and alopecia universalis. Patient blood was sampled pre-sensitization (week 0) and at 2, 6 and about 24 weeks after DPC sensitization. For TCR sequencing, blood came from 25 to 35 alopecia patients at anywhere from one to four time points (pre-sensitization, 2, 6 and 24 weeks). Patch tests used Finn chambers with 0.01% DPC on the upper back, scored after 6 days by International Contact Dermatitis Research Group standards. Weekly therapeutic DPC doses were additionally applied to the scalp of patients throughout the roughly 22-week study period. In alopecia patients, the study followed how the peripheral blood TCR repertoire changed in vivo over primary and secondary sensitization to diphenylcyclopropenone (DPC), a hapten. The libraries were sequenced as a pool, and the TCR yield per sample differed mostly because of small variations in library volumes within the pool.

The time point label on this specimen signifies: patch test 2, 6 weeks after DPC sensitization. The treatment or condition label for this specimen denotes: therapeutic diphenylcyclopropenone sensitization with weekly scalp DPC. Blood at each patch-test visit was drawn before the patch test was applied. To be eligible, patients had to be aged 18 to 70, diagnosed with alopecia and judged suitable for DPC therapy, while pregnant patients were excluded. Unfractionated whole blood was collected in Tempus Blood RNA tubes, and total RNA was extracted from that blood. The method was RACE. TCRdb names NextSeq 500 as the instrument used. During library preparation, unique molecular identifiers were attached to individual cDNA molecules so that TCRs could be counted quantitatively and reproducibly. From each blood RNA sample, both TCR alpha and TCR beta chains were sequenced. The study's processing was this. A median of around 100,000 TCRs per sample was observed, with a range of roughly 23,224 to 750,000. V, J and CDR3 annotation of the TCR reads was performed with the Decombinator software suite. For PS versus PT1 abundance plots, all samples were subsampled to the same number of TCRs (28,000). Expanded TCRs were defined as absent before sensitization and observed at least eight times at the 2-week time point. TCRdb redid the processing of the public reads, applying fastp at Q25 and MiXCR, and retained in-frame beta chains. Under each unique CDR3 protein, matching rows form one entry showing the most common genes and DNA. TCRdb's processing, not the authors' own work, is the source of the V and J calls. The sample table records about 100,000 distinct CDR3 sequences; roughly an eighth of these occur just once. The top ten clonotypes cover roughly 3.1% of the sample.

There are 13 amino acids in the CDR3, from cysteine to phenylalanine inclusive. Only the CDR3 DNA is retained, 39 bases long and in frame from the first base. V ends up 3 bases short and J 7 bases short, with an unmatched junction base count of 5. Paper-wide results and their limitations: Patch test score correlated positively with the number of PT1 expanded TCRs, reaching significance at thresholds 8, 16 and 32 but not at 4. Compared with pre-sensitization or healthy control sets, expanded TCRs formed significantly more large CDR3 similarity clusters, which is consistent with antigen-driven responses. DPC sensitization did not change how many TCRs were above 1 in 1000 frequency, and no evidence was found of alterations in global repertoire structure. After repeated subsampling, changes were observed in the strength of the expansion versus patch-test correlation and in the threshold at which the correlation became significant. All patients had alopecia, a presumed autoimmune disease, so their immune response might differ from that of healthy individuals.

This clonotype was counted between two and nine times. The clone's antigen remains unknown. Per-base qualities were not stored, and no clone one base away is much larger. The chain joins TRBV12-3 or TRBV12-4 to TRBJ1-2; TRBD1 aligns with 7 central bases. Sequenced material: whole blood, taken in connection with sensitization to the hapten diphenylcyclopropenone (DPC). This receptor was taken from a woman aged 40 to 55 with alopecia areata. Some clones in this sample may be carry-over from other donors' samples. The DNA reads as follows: TGTGCCAGCAGTTTGGACAGGTGGGGTGGCTACACCTTC. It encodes CASSLDRWGGYTF.